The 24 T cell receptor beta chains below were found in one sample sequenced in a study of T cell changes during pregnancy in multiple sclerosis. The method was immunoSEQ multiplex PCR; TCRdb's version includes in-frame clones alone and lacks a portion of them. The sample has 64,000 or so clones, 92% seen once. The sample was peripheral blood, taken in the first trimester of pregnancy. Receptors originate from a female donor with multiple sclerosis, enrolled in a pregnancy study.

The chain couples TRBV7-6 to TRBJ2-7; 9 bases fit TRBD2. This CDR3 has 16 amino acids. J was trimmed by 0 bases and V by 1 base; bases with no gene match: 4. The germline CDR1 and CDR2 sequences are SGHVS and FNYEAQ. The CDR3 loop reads CASSLGIAGDSYEQYF. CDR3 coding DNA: TGTGCCAGCAGCTTAGGGATAGCGGGGGACTCCTACGAGCAGTACTTC.

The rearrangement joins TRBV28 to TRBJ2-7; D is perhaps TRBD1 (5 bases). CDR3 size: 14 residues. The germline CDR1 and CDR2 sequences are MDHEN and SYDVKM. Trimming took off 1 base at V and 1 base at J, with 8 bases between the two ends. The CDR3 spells CASSLSGQSYEQYF. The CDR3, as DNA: TGTGCCAGCAGTTTATCAGGGCAGTCCTACGAGCAGTACTTC.

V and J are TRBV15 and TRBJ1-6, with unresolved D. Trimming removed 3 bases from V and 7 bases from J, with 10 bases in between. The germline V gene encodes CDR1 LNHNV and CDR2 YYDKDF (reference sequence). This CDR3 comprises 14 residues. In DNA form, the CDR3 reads TGTGCCACCAGCAGGGTAGGAGGAAATTCACCCCTCCACTTT. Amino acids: CATSRVGGNSPLHF.

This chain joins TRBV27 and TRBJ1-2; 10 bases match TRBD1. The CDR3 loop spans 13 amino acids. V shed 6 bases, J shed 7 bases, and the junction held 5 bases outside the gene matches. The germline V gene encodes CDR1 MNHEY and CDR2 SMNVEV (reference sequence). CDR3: CASSQWTGGGYTF. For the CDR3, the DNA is TGTGCCAGCAGCCAATGGACAGGGGGTGGCTACACCTTC.

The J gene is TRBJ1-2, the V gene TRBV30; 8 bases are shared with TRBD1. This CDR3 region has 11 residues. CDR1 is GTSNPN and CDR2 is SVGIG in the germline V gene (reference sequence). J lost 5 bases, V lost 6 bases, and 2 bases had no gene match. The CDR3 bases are TGTGCCTGTAGGACAGGGTATGGCTACACCTTC. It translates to CACRTGYGYTF. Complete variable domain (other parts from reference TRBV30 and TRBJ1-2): SQTIHQWPATLVQPVGSPLSLECTVEGTSNPNLYWYRQAAGRGLQLLFYSVGIGQISSEVPQNLSASRPQDRQFILSSKKLLLSDSGFYLCACRTGYGYTFGSGTRLTVV.

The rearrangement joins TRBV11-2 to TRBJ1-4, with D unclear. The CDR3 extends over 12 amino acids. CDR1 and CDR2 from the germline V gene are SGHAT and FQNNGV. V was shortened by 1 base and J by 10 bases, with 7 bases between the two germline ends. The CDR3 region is CASSLGNRKLFF. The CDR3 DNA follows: TGTGCCAGCAGCTTAGGTAATAGAAAACTGTTTTTT.

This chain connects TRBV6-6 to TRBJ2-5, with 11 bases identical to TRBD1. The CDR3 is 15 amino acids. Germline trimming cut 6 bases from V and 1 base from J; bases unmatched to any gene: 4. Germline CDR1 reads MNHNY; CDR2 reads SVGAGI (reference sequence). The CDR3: CASRRDRGFQETQYF. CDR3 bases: TGTGCCAGCAGGAGGGACAGGGGGTTCCAAGAGACCCAGTACTTC.

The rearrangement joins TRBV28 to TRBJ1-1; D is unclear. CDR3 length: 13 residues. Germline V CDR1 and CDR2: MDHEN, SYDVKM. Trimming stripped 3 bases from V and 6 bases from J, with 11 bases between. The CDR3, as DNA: TGTGCCAGCAGTTTCCCTGGGCTCCCTGAAGCTTTCTTT. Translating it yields CASSFPGLPEAFF. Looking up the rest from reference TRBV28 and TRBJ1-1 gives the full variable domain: DVKVTQSSRYLVKRTGEKVFLECVQDMDHENMFWYRQDPGLGLRLIYFSYDVKMKEKGDIPEGYSVSREKKERFSLILESASTNQTSMYLCASSFPGLPEAFFGQGTRLTVV.

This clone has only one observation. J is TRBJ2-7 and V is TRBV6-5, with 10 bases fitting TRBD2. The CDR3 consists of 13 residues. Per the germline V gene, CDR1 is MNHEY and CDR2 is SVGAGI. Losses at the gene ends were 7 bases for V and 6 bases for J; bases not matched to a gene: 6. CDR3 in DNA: TGTGCCAGCACTAGCGGGAGCGCGGGCGAGCAGTACTTC. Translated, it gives CASTSGSAGEQYF.

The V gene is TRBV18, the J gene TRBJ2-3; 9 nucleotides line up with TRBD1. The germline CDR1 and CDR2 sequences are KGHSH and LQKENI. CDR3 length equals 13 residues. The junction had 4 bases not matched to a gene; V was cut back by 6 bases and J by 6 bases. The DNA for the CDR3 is TGTGCCAGCTCCCCGGACAGGGGCGATACGCAGTATTTT. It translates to CASSPDRGDTQYF.

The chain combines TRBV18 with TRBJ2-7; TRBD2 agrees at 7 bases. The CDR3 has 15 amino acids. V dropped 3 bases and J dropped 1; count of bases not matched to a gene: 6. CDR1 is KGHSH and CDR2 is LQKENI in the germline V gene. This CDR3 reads CASSPGLVGSYEQYF. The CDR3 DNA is TGTGCCAGCTCACCCGGACTAGTTGGGTCCTACGAGCAGTACTTC.

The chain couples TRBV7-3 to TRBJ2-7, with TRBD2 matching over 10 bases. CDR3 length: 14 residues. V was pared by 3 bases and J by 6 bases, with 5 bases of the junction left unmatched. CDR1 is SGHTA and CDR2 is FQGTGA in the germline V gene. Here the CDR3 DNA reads TGTGCCAGCAGCTTTCCTAGCGGGAGAGGCGAGCAGTACTTC. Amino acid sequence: CASSFPSGRGEQYF.

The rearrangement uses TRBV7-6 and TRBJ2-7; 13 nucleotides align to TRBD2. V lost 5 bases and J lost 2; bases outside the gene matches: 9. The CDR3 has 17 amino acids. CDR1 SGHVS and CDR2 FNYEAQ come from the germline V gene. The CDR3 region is CASSLTSGRSSPYEQYF. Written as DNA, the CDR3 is TGTGCCAGCAGCCTGACTAGCGGGAGGTCCTCACCCTACGAGCAGTACTTC.

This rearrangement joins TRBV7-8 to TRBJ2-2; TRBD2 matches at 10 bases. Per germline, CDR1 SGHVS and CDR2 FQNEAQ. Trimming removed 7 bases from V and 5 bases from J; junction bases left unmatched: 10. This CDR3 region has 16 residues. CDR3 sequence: CASNTRAGGRTGELFF. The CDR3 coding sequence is TGTGCCAGCAACACTCGAGCGGGAGGGAGGACCGGGGAGCTGTTTTTT.

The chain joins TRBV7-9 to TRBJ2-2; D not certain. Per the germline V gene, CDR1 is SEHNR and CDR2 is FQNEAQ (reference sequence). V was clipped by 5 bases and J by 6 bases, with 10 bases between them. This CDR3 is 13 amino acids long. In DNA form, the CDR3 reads TGTGCCAGCAGCCCCCGACTGTCCGGGGAGCTGTTTTTT. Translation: CASSPRLSGELFF.

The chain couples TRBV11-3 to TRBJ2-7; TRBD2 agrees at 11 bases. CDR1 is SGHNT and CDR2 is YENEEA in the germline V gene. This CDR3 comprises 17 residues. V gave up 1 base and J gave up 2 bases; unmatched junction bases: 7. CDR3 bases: TGTGCCAGCAGCTTAGGTTTAGCGGGAGGGCCGACCTACGAGCAGTACTTC. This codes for CASSLGLAGGPTYEQYF.

The CDR3 DNA reads TGTGCCAGCAGCTTGCGGGGGGGTAACTCCGGGGAGCTGTTTTTT. It yields the protein CASSLRGGNSGELFF. The V gene is TRBV5-4, the J gene TRBJ2-2, with TRBD2 matching 8 bases. The germline CDR1 and CDR2 sequences are SGHNT and YYREEE (reference sequence). This CDR3 contains 15 residues. J gave up 6 bases and V 1 base, and 5 bases lay outside the gene matches.

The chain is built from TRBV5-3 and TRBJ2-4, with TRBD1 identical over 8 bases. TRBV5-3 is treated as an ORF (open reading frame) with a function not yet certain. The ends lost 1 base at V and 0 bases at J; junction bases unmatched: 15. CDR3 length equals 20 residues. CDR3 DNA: TGTGCCAGAAGCTTGAATTCCGGGACAGGAGTAGTACTAGCCAAAAACATTCAGTACTTC. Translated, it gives CARSLNSGTGVVLAKNIQYF.

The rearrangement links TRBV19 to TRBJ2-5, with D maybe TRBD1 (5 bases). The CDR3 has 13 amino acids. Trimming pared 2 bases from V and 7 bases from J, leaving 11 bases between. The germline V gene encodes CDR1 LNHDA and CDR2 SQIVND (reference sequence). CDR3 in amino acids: CASSILGGATQYF. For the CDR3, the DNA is TGTGCCAGTAGTATATTGGGTGGGGCGACCCAGTACTTC.

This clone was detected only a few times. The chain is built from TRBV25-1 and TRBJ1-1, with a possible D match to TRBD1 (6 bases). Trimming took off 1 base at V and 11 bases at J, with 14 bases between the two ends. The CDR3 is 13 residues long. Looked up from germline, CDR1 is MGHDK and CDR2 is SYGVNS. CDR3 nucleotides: TGTGCCAGCAGTGAATTCGGGGTGGGGGCGGCTTTCTTT. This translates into CASSEFGVGAAFF.

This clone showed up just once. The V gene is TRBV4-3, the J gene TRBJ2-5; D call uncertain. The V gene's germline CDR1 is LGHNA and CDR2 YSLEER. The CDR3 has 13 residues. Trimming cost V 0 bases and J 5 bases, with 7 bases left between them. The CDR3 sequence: CASSQDRFETQYF. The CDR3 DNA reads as TGCGCCAGCAGCCAAGATCGGTTCGAGACCCAGTACTTC.

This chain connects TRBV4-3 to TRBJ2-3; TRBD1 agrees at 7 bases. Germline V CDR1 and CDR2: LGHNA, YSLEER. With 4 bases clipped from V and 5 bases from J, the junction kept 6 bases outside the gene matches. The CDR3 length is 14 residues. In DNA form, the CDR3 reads TGCGCCAGCAGCCGGGACAGAGATCTAGATACGCAGTATTTT. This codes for CASSRDRDLDTQYF.

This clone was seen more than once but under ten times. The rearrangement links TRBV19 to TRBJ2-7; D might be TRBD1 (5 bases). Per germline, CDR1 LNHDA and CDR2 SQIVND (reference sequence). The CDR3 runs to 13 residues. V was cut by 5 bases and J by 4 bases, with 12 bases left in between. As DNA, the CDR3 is TGTGCCAGTAGTCCGGACATTCTGTACGAGCAGTACTTC. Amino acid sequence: CASSPDILYEQYF.

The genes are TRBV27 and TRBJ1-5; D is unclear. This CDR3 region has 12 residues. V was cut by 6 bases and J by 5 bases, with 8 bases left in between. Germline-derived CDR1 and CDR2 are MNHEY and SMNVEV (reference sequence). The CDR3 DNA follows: TGTGCCAGCAGAAGCGGATATCAGCCCCAGCATTTT. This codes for CASRSGYQPQHF.